One and the same sample provided the 4 T cell receptor beta chains below, sequenced in a study of shared clonotypes between healthy human individuals. Profiled with immunoSEQ multiplex PCR; TCRdb holds only in-frame clones, not every one. This sample has approximately 88,000 clones, with 60% to 75% found just once. The sequenced material came from memory CD8+ T cells sorted from blood. The sample's subset: CD45RO+ cells pooled with CCR7-negative TemRA cells. The receptors derive from a young man in good health.

The chain joins TRBV6-5 to TRBJ2-1; 13 nucleotides match TRBD2. Germline CDR1 is MNHEY and CDR2 is SVGAGI. This CDR3 contains 15 residues. The ends lost 4 bases at V and 3 bases at J; junction bases unmatched: 0. The CDR3 coding sequence is TGTGCCAGCAGTTGGACTAGCGGGAGCTACAATGAGCAGTTCTTC. Translation gives CASSWTSGSYNEQFF.

V gene TRBV7-8 combines with J gene TRBJ2-7, with TRBD2 identical over 10 bases. V lost 0 bases, J lost 4 bases, and 9 bases stayed unmatched. CDR3 length equals 17 residues. CDR1 and CDR2 from the germline V gene are SGHVS and FQNEAQ. The CDR3 protein is CASSLAASGSLLYEQYF. CDR3 sequence (DNA): TGTGCCAGCAGCTTAGCGGCTAGCGGGAGCCTCCTTTACGAGCAGTACTTC.

This clone appeared a single time. The rearrangement links TRBV18 to TRBJ2-7; D remains ambiguous. The CDR3 has 12 residues. V lost 4 bases, J lost 5 bases, and 9 bases lay in between. Germline V gene sequence: CDR1 KGHSH, CDR2 LQKENI. The CDR3 bases are TGTGCCAGCTCACTCGGCCAGCACGAGCAGTACTTC. It translates to CASSLGQHEQYF.

This sequence joins TRBV6-6 and TRBJ2-3; D is perhaps TRBD2 (6 bases). Germline CDR1 MNHNY, CDR2 SVGAGI (reference sequence). The CDR3 is 15 residues long. The germline V and J ends were trimmed by 5 bases and 0 bases, with 12 bases remaining between them. The chain's CDR3 is CASSNPSGSTDTQYF. As DNA, the CDR3 is TGTGCCAGCAGTAACCCCAGCGGGAGCACAGATACGCAGTATTTT.